Listed below are T cell receptor beta chains from one sample, sequenced in a study of vaccination effects on CD4 cells after COVID-19. The antigens of these receptors remain unknown. The assay was immunoSEQ multiplex PCR, and TCRdb's table has in-frame clones only and misses some. The data contain 15,000 to 20,000 clones, more than 65% of them singletons. This specimen was CD4+ T cells from PBMCs cultured with SARS-CoV-2 spike peptides, taken after COVID-19 vaccination. The receptors shown here come from a human donor who had a prior SARS-CoV-2 infection. CDR3s include the opening cysteine and the closing phenylalanine or tryptophan. The D gene is left open where the match is weak. Clone size is stated in some rows and not others, as once, few, many or a class when expanded.

j_call v_call clone_size cdr3_length d_call cdr3_nt cdr3_aa
TRBJ2-3 TRBV5-1 NA 16 NA TGCGCCAGCAGCTTGGACCCAGCCCCCCGAGCAGATACGCAGTATTTT CASSLDPAPRADTQYF
TRBJ2-1 TRBV5-1 NA 16 NA TGCGCCAGCAGCTTGACAGGGAACCCTCCTCTGGATGAGCAGTTCTTC CASSLTGNPPLDEQFF
TRBJ2-7 TRBV30 NA 16 TRBD2 TGTGCCTGGAGTTTCGGGCCTAGCGGGTGGGCCTACGAGCAGTACTTC CAWSFGPSGWAYEQYF
TRBJ2-7 TRBV25-1 NA 13 NA TGTGCCAGCAGGACTACAGGGTCCTACGAGCAGTACTTC CASRTTGSYEQYF
TRBJ2-5 TRBV11-3 once 18 NA TGTGCCAGCACCATCCCCCCCACTAAGACGTACGCCCAAGAGACCCAGTACTTC CASTIPPTKTYAQETQYF
TRBJ2-1 TRBV5-1 few 16 TRBD1 TGCGCCAGCAGCTTGCAGGGGGCCCCCTCCTACAATGAGCAGTTCTTC CASSLQGAPSYNEQFF
TRBJ2-7 TRBV4-3 NA 19 TRBD2 TGCGCCAGCAGCCAAGATGGGACTAGCGGGGTTGGGTGGTCCTACGAGCAGTACTTC CASSQDGTSGVGWSYEQYF
TRBJ1-5 TRBV19 NA 17 NA TGTGCCACTACTAGGCGACAGACGTACGATAGCAATCAGCCCCAGCATTTT CATTRRQTYDSNQPQHF
TRBJ1-1 TRBV7-9 NA 14 NA TGTGCCAGCAGCGCCAGGGTATTTGGCACTGAAGCTTTCTTT CASSARVFGTEAFF
TRBJ2-1 TRBV6-5 once 13 NA TGTGCCAGCAGGATAGCCGCTTACAATGAGCAGTTCTTC CASRIAAYNEQFF
TRBJ2-5 TRBV3-1/TRBV3-2 NA 18 TRBD1 TGTGCCAGCAGATTGTTCAGGGGTCGGGACAGATTTCAAGAGACCCAGTACTTC CASRLFRGRDRFQETQYF
TRBJ2-1 TRBV15 few 15 NA TGTGCCACCAGCAGAGAGATTTACGAAGACAATGAGCAGTTCTTC CATSREIYEDNEQFF
TRBJ1-1 TRBV30 NA 15 NA TGTGCCTGGAGTCCGTATGATCCGGGATTATCTGAAGCTTTCTTT CAWSPYDPGLSEAFF
TRBJ2-2 TRBV9 NA 18 TRBD2 TGTGCCAGCAGCGTAGAACTAGCGGGGGGGCCGAGCACCGGGGAGCTGTTTTTT CASSVELAGGPSTGELFF
TRBJ1-2 TRBV10-3 NA 13 NA TGTGCCATCAGTGAGTCAGGGAGCTATGGCTACACCTTC CAISESGSYGYTF
TRBJ2-3 TRBV29-1 NA 12 NA TGCAGCGTTGAGGCTGGGGGGGATACGCAGTATTTT CSVEAGGDTQYF
TRBJ2-2 TRBV19 NA 15 TRBD2 TGTGCCAGTAGCCCATCGCGGGAGGGTACCGGGGAGCTGTTTTTT CASSPSREGTGELFF
TRBJ2-2 TRBV5-1 NA 20 TRBD1 TGCGCCAGCAGCTTGACCCCGGGGGGACAGGGGACTTTTGGCACCGGGGAGCTGTTTTTT CASSLTPGGQGTFGTGELFF
TRBJ1-2 TRBV19 NA 15 NA TGTGCCAGTAGTATGGGTTCGGGGACATATTATGGCTACACCTTC CASSMGSGTYYGYTF
TRBJ2-2 TRBV2 few 15 NA TGTGCCAGCAGTGAAGCGCTCCCGAGAGGCGGGGAGCTGTTTTTT CASSEALPRGGELFF
TRBJ1-1 TRBV24-1 NA 15 NA TGTGCCACCAGTCGAACAGGAAATATGAACACTGAAGCTTTCTTT CATSRTGNMNTEAFF
TRBJ2-3 TRBV19 few 12 NA TGTGCCAGTATACGATGGGCAGATACGCAGTATTTT CASIRWADTQYF
TRBJ2-7 TRBV5-1 NA 14 TRBD1 TGCGCCAGCAGATCGCCACAGGGGGCGAACGAGCAGTACTTC CASRSPQGANEQYF
TRBJ2-3 TRBV7-9 NA 15 TRBD2 TGTGCCAGCAGCTTGGGAGGGGCTTACGCAGATACGCAGTATTTT CASSLGGAYADTQYF